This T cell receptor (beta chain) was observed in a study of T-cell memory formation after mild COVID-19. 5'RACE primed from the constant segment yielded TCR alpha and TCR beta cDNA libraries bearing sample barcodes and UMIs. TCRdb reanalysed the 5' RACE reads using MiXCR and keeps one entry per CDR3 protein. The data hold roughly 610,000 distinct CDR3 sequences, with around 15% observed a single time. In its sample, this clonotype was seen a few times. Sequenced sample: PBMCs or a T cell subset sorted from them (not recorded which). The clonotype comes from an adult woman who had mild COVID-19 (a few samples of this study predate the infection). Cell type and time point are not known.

The CDR3 region is CASSRSGTKETQYF. The CDR3 bases are TGTGCCAGCAGCCGAAGCGGGACAAAAGAGACCCAGTACTTC. This chain connects TRBV7-6 to TRBJ2-5; maybe TRBD2 (7 bases). CDR1 is SGHVS, CDR2 FNYEAQ, per germline. V was trimmed by 5 bases and J by 3 bases, leaving 13 bases between them. The length of the CDR3 is 14 residues. Together with reference TRBV7-6 and TRBJ2-5, the CDR3 gives the full variable domain: GAGVSQSPRYKVTKRGQDVALRCDPISGHVSLYWYRQALGQGPEFLTYFNYEAQQDKSGLPNDRFSAERPEGSISTLTIQRTEQRDSAMYRCASSRSGTKETQYFGPGTRLLVL.